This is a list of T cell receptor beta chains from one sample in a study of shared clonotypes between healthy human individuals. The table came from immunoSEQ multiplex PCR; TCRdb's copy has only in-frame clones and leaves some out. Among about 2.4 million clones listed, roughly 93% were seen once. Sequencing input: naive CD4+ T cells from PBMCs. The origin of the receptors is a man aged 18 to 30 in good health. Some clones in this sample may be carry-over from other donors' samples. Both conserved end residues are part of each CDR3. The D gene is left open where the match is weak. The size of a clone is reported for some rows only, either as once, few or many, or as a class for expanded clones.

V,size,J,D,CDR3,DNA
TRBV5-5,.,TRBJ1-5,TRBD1,CASSSDRDNQPQHF,TGTGCCAGCAGCTCAGACAGGGACAATCAGCCCCAGCATTTT
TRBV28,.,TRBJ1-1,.,CASSKLYTEAFF,TGTGCCAGCAGTAAGCTCTACACTGAAGCTTTCTTT
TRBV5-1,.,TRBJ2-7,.,CASMAVGSGGLSYEQYF,TGCGCCAGTATGGCCGTGGGGAGTGGGGGCCTTTCCTACGAGCAGTACTTC
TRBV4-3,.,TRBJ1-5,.,CASSQDLRRDYSNQPQHF,TGCGCCAGCAGCCAAGATCTTCGGCGAGATTATAGCAATCAGCCCCAGCATTTT
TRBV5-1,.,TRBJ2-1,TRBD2,CASSILAGGRFF,TGCGCCAGCAGCATCCTAGCGGGAGGGAGGTTCTTC
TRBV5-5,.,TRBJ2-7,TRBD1,CASSFGTGIYEQYF,TGTGCCAGCAGCTTCGGGACAGGAATCTACGAGCAGTACTTC
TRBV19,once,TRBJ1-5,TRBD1,CASSNRAGGYNQPQHF,TGTGCCAGTAGCAACCGCGCAGGGGGCTATAATCAGCCCCAGCATTTT
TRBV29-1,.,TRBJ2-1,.,CSQRESDYNEQFF,TGCAGCCAAAGGGAGTCCGACTACAATGAGCAGTTCTTC
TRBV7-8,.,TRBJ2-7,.,CASTAPMASYEQYF,TGTGCCAGCACCGCACCTATGGCAAGCTACGAGCAGTACTTC
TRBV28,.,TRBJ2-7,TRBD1,CASSSGQGIDEQYF,TGTGCCAGCAGTTCGGGACAGGGCATCGACGAGCAGTACTTC
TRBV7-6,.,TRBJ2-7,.,CASSLVAGMGSYEQYF,TGTGCCAGCAGCTTAGTAGCCGGGATGGGGTCCTACGAGCAGTACTTC
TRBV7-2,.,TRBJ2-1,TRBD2,CASSLDPPGRALEQFF,TGTGCCAGCAGCTTAGATCCCCCCGGGAGGGCCCTTGAGCAGTTCTTC
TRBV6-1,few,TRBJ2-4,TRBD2,CASVNGGAKNIQYF,TGTGCCAGTGTTAACGGGGGGGCCAAAAACATTCAGTACTTC
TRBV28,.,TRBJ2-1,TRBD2,CASSSLTGLAHYNEQFF,TGTGCCAGCAGTTCCCTCACTGGACTAGCGCACTACAATGAGCAGTTCTTC
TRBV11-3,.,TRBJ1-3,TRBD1,CASSLDYGTEFSSSGNTIYF,TGTGCCAGCAGCTTAGATTATGGGACAGAATTCTCGAGCTCTGGAAACACCATATATTTT
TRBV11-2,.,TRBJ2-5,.,CASSLEPFMGEKETQYF,TGTGCCAGCAGCTTAGAGCCTTTTATGGGCGAAAAAGAGACCCAGTACTTC
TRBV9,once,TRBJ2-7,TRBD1,CASSERTGAVYEQYF,TGTGCCAGCAGCGAAAGGACAGGGGCTGTCTACGAGCAGTACTTC
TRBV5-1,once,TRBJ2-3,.,CASSLAGLSHTRDTQYF,TGCGCCAGCAGCTTGGCCGGGCTCTCGCACACACGAGATACGCAGTATTTT
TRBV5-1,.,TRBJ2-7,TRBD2,CASSLDRAGGDEQYF,TGCGCCAGCAGCTTGGATCGAGCGGGAGGCGACGAGCAGTACTTC
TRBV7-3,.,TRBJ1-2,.,CASSSEGSYGYTF,TGTGCCAGCAGCTCCGAGGGATCCTATGGCTACACCTTC
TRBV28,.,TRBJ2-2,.,CASKTGTGELFF,TGTGCCAGCAAAACAGGGACCGGGGAGCTGTTTTTT
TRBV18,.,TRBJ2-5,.,CASSPTQETQYF,TGTGCCAGCTCACCCACACAAGAGACCCAGTACTTC
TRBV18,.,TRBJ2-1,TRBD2,CASSPLRASGNEQFF,TGTGCCAGCTCACCTTTGCGGGCTAGCGGCAATGAGCAGTTCTTC
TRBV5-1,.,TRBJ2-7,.,CASSLQAGGRQYEQYF,TGCGCCAGCAGCTTACAAGCGGGCGGGCGGCAATACGAGCAGTACTTC
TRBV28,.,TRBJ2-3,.,CASSWPRHGGTDTQYF,TGTGCCAGCAGTTGGCCCCGGCACGGTGGCACAGATACGCAGTATTTT
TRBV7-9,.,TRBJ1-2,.,CASSFTGAGGYTF,TGTGCCAGCAGCTTCACCGGGGCTGGTGGCTACACCTTC
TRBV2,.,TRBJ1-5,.,CASSGLNSNQPQHF,TGTGCCAGCAGCGGACTCAATAGCAATCAGCCCCAGCATTTT
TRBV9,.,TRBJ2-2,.,CASSTSGTPNTGELFF,TGTGCCAGCAGCACCTCTGGGACACCGAACACCGGGGAGCTGTTTTTT